This is a list of T cell receptor beta chains from one sample in a study of T-cell memory formation after mild COVID-19. TCRdb recomputed calls from the 5' RACE reads with MiXCR, one row per CDR3 protein. In the table there are 450,000 to 700,000 distinct CDR3 sequences, approximately 18% of which are singletons. The sample taken for sequencing was PBMCs or a T cell subset sorted from them (not recorded which). The receptors stem from an adult woman who had mild COVID-19 (a few samples of this study predate the infection). Cell type and time point are not known. CDR3s include the opening cysteine and the closing phenylalanine or tryptophan. A D gene is named only where the DNA matches it firmly. The listing skips clone size in some rows; elsewhere it reads once, few, many or a size class.

>TRBV5-1|NA|NA|TRBJ2-5
CASSPQPDGQETQYF
TGCGCCAGCAGCCCTCAGCCGGACGGCCAAGAGACCCAGTACTTC
>TRBV12-3/TRBV12-4|NA|NA|TRBJ1-6
CASSRTDSPLHF
TGTGCCAGCAGTAGGACTGATTCACCCCTCCACTTT
>TRBV6-5|few|NA|TRBJ2-3
CASSPGWPGFTDTQYF
TGTGCCAGCAGCCCTGGGTGGCCAGGGTTCACAGATACGCAGTATTTT
>TRBV19|NA|NA|TRBJ2-7
CASRKGTYEQYF
TGTGCCAGTAGGAAGGGTACCTACGAGCAGTACTTC
>TRBV5-1|many|NA|TRBJ2-3
CASSLYSSTDTQYF
TGCGCCAGCAGCTTGTACAGTTCAACAGATACGCAGTATTTT
>TRBV7-9|NA|NA|TRBJ2-7
CASSPPEQYF
TGTGCCAGCAGCCCCCCAGAGCAGTACTTC
>TRBV12-3/TRBV12-4|once|TRBD1|TRBJ1-2
CASTQDRRGYGYTF
TGTGCCAGCACTCAGGACAGGCGGGGCTATGGCTACACCTTC
>TRBV30|NA|NA|TRBJ1-2
CAWSTAWSGYGYTF
TGTGCCTGGAGTACCGCCTGGTCTGGCTATGGCTACACCTTC
>TRBV5-1|NA|NA|TRBJ2-1
CASSSLDGDEQFF
TGCGCCAGCAGCTCGTTGGACGGGGATGAGCAGTTCTTC
>TRBV7-2|few|TRBD2|TRBJ2-1
CASSWRLAGARDDEQFF
TGTGCCAGCAGCTGGAGACTAGCGGGAGCCCGGGACGATGAGCAGTTCTTC
>TRBV7-9|NA|NA|TRBJ2-5
CASSFPAVAGGETQYF
TGTGCCAGCAGCTTCCCCGCAGTAGCTGGGGGGGAGACCCAGTACTTC
>TRBV4-1|few|NA|TRBJ2-3
CASSRGDPSTDTQYF
TGCGCCAGCAGCCGCGGGGATCCTAGCACAGATACGCAGTATTTT
>TRBV12-3/TRBV12-4|many|NA|TRBJ2-5
CASSFPPGQETQYF
TGTGCCAGCAGTTTCCCTCCGGGTCAGGAGACCCAGTACTTC
>TRBV7-6|NA|NA|TRBJ2-2
CASSLVGRANTGELFF
TGTGCCAGCAGCTTAGTAGGCAGGGCGAACACCGGGGAGCTGTTTTTT
>TRBV2|NA|NA|TRBJ2-7
CASSERARDGRYYEQYF
TGTGCCAGCAGTGAACGGGCTCGGGACGGCAGATACTACGAGCAGTACTTC
>TRBV27|few|NA|TRBJ2-7
CASSLVTGGGYEQYF
TGTGCCAGCAGTTTAGTCACCGGGGGTGGCTACGAGCAGTACTTC
>TRBV29-1|NA|NA|TRBJ2-2
CSVENPPGGELFF
TGCAGCGTCGAAAACCCCCCGGGCGGGGAGCTGTTTTTT
>TRBV24-1|NA|TRBD2|TRBJ2-1
CASSSAGGRSYNEQFF
TGTGCCTCCTCCTCAGCGGGAGGTCGTTCCTACAATGAGCAGTTCTTC
>TRBV24-1|few|NA|TRBJ2-1
CATSDSGSIVNEQFF
TGTGCCACCAGTGATTCGGGTTCTATAGTCAATGAGCAGTTCTTC
>TRBV3-1|NA|TRBD2|TRBJ2-7
CARSQDPGLAYEQYF
TGTGCCCGCAGCCAAGATCCGGGACTAGCCTACGAGCAGTACTTC
>TRBV7-8|few|NA|TRBJ1-5
CARYGRNENHQPQHF
TGTGCCAGATATGGCCGTAACGAAAACCATCAGCCCCAGCATTTT
>TRBV11-2|few|TRBD1|TRBJ1-1
CASSFIPRDRGQSYRGAFF
TGTGCCAGCAGCTTCATACCCCGGGACAGGGGCCAATCCTATAGAGGTGCTTTCTTT